This TCR beta chain was identified in a study of T cells in Graves' hyperthyroidism and ophthalmopathy. Background on the study: Peripheral blood was collected at initial diagnosis, before any treatment.

Study-wide results and caveats: By a 13 V-J model, ophthalmopathy was set apart from stable hyperthyroidism.

A Clinical Activity Score of at least 3, a NOSPECS grade of at least 4 and a duration under 3 months were recorded in the ophthalmopathy patients. Patients with uncontrolled infections, other autoimmune diseases, pregnancy or lactation were excluded. Researchers amplified the TCR beta CDR3 regions from RNA transcripts. TCR CDR3 regions were first amplified by RT-PCR with HTBI primers. One entry per CDR3 protein results from TCRdb running MiXCR on the multiplex PCR reads. This table has a few hundred thousand distinct CDR3 sequences, 15% to 20% appearing once. This clonotype was recorded many times. Antigen specificity is unknown. J gave up 6 bases and V 5 bases, and 7 bases lay outside the gene matches. The CDR3 loop spans 16 amino acids.

This chain connects TRBV12-3 or TRBV12-4 to TRBJ2-1, with 13 bases that match TRBD2. Sample: blood. This receptor was obtained from a woman in her 30s with Graves' ophthalmopathy. In DNA form, the CDR3 reads TGTGCCAGCAGTCCCGAACTAGCGGGAGGGCTCAATGAGCAGTTCTTC. Translated: CASSPELAGGLNEQFF.